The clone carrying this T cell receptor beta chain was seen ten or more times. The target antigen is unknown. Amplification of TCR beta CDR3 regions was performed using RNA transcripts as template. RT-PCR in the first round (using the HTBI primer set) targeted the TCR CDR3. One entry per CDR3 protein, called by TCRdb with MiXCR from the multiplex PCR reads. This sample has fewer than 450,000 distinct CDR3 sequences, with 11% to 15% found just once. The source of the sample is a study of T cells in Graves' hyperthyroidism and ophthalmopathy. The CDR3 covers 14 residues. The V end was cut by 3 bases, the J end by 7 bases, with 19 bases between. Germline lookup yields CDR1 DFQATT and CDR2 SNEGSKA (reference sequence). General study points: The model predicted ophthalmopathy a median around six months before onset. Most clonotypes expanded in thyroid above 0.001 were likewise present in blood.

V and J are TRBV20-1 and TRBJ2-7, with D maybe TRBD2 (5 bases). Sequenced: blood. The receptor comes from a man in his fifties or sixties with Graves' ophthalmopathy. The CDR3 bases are TGCAGTGCTAGTACCAGGAAAGTCTCGGGGGAGCAGTACTTC. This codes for CSASTRKVSGEQYF.